This T cell receptor beta chain emerged from a study of blood T cells in healthy people across ages. A J-beta primer mix and a sample-barcoded 5' primer were used in a second PCR of about 7 to 12 cycles. TCRdb reprocessed the 5' RACE reads with MiXCR, giving one entry per CDR3 protein. The top ten clones hold around 10% of a sample with 500,000 to 550,000 distinct CDR3 sequences, around 24% of them seen once. The table lists this clonotype with a few counts. As yet, its antigen is unknown. The CDR3 totals 14 residues. In germline, CDR1 is DFQATT, CDR2 SNEGSKA (reference sequence). V was clipped by 6 bases and J by 4 bases; unmatched bases: 7. Study-wide results and caveats: Without sorted subsets, naive and antigen-experienced compartments could not be conclusively compared.

The sample was also linked to a second study, of T cells of mothers and their children.

This clonotype originated in a boy aged 10-17 years in good health. The chain is built from TRBV20-1 and TRBJ2-1; 9 positions agree with TRBD2. The sample taken for sequencing was blood. CDR3 in amino acids: CSALTSGPYNEQFF. CDR3 coding DNA: TGCAGTGCGCTGACTAGCGGACCTTACAATGAGCAGTTCTTC.